The next 3 T cell receptor beta chains were all read from a single sample in a study of cytomegalovirus exposure and HLA in healthy donors. Primers for the PCR totalled 60 Vbeta and 13 Jbeta. Libraries were prepared by immunoSEQ multiplex PCR; TCRdb keeps only in-frame clonotypes and omits some of them. The sample data list around 76,000 clones. What was sequenced was PBMCs. The source is a man aged 40-50 years in good health and CMV-seronegative.

The V and J genes are TRBV7-9 and TRBJ2-5; 9 bases are a match to TRBD2. The CDR3 sequence is 14 residues long. CDR1 SEHNR and CDR2 FQNEAQ come from the germline V gene (reference sequence). V was clipped by 1 base and J by 4 bases; unmatched bases: 1. The DNA of the CDR3 is TGTGCCAGCAGCTTAGGCGGGGGGGCAGAGACCCAGTACTTC. Translation gives CASSLGGGAETQYF. The complete variable domain, with remaining parts taken from reference TRBV7-9 and TRBJ2-5, reads DTGVSQNPRHKITKRGQNVTFRCDPISEHNRLYWYRQTLGQGPEFLTYFQNEAQLEKSRLLSDRFSAERPKGSFSTLEIQRTEQGDSAMYLCASSLGGGAETQYFGPGTRLLVL.

V is TRBV29-1 and J is TRBJ2-1; weak D call: TRBD1 (5 bases). Trimming removed 4 bases at V and 2 bases at J, with 6 bases between. Germline CDR1 and CDR2: SQVTM and ANQGSEA. The CDR3 has 12 amino acids. Written as DNA, the CDR3 is TGCAGCGTTGGACAGCCCTACAATGAGCAGTTCTTC. Protein product: CSVGQPYNEQFF.

The V gene is TRBV6-4, the J gene TRBJ2-1; D is ambiguous. The CDR3 sequence is 12 residues long. The V gene lost 4 bases and the J gene lost 9 bases, with 10 bases spanning the gap. Germline V lookup: CDR1 MRHNA, CDR2 SNTAGT. The CDR3 nucleotides read TGTGCCAGCAGTGCGTCGTCCGGTGAGCAGTTCTTC. This sequence encodes CASSASSGEQFF.